Included here is one TCR beta chain sequence, with context. What it binds is unknown. The sample belongs to a study of T-cell memory formation after mild COVID-19. Study-wide points: A second wave of clones peaked on day 37, and their SARS-CoV-2 specificity went unconfirmed. Clones that shrank (day 15 to 85) were balanced CD4/CD8, whereas later expanders leaned CD4+.

Germline V CDR1 and CDR2: PRHDT, FYEKMQ (reference sequence). This CDR3 region has 14 residues. V lost 2 bases and J lost 1, with 8 bases in between. TCR alpha and TCR beta cDNA libraries carrying sample barcodes and UMIs were produced by 5'RACE using constant-segment primers. TCRdb called the 5' RACE reads again in MiXCR, with one record for every CDR3 protein. The table lists 65,000 to 100,000 distinct CDR3 sequences, 13% of them singletons. The sample taken for sequencing was PBMCs or a T cell subset sorted from them (not recorded which). The sequence was obtained from a man between 18 and 29 years old who had mild COVID-19 (a few samples of this study predate the infection). Cell type and time point are not known. V is TRBV13 and J is TRBJ1-1, with unresolved D. CDR3 nucleotide sequence: TGTGCCAGCAGCTTACTCCCAGGGAACACTGAAGCTTTCTTT. This codes for CASSLLPGNTEAFF.